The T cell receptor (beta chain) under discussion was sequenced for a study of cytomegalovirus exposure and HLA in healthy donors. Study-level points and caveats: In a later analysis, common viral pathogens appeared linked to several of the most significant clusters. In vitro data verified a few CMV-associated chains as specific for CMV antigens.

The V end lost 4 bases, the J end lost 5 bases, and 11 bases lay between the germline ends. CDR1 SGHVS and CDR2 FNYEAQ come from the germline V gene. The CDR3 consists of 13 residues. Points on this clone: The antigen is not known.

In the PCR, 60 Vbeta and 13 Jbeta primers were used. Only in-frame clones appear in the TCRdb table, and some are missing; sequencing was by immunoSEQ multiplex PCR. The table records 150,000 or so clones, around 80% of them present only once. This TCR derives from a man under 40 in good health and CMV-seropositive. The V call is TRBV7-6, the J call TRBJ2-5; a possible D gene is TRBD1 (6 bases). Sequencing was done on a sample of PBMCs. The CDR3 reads CASSSSRGETQYF. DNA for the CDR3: TGTGCCAGCAGCTCATCCAGGGGCGAGACCCAGTACTTC.